This T cell receptor beta chain was captured in a study of OX40 agonist ivuxolimab in advanced cancers. The study, taken as a whole, reports: By week 6 at 0.1 to 3.0 mg/kg, blood CD4+ and CD8+ T cells had expanded clonally.

In this sample, this clone turned up a few times. As yet, its antigen is unknown. The germline CDR1 and CDR2 sequences are LNHNV and YYDKDF (reference sequence). V gave up 6 bases and J gave up 2 bases; unmatched junction bases: 14. CDR3 size: 18 residues. TCRdb keeps only in-frame clones here, not all; method: immunoSEQ multiplex PCR. The sample includes 60,000 to 100,000 clones, about nine tenths seen only once; the top ten take 0.2% to 0.3%. The specimen comprised CD4+ or CD8+ T cells sorted from blood, sampled in a trial of the OX40 agonist ivuxolimab. The chain employs TRBV15 and TRBJ2-2, with TRBD2 matching over 8 bases. The TCR comes from an adult with an advanced solid tumor such as melanoma, head and neck, liver or kidney cancer. In nucleotides, the CDR3 is TGTGCCACCAGGGACCATCGGACTAGCCGAGAAAACACCGGGGAGCTGTTTTTT. Residues: CATRDHRTSRENTGELFF.